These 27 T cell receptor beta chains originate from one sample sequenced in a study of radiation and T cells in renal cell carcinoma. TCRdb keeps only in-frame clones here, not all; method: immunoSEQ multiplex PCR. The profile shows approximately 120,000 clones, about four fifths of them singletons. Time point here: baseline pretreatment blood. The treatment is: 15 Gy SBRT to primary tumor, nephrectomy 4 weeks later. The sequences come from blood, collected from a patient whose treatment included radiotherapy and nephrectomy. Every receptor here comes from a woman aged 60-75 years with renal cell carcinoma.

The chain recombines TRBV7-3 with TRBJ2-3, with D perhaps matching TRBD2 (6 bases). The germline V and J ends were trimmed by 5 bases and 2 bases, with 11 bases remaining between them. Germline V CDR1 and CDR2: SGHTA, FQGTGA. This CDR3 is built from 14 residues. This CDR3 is CASSPGTSTDTQYF. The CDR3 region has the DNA TGTGCCAGCAGCCCTGGGACTTCCACAGATACGCAGTATTTT.

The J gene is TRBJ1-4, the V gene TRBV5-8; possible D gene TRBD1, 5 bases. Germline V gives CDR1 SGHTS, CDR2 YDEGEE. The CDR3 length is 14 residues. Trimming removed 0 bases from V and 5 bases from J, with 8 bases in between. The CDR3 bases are TGTGCCAGCAGCTTGGACAGGAGGAATGAAAAACTGTTTTTT. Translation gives CASSLDRRNEKLFF.

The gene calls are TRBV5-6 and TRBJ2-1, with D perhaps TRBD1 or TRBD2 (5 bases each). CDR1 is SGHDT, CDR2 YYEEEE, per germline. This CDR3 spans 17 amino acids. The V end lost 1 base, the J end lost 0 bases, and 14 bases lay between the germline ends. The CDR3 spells CASSLIGAKSSYNEQFF. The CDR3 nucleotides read TGTGCCAGCAGCTTGATCGGGGCCAAAAGCTCCTACAATGAGCAGTTCTTC.

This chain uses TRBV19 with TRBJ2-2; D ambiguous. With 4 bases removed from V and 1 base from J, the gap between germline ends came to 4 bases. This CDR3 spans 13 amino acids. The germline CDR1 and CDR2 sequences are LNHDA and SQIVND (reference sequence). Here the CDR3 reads CASSSLNTGELFF. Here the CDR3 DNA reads TGTGCCAGTAGTAGTCTGAACACCGGGGAGCTGTTTTTT.

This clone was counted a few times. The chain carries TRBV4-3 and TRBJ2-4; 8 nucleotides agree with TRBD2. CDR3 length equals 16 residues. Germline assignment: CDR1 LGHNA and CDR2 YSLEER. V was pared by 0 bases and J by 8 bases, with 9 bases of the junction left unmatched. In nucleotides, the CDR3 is TGCGCCAGCAGCCAAGATCCGGGGGGGCATGGGGACATTCAGTACTTC. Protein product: CASSQDPGGHGDIQYF.

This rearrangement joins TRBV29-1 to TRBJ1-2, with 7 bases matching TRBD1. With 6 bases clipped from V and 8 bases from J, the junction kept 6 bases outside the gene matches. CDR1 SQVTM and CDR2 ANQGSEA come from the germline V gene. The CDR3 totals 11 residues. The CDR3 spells CSVQTGKGYTF. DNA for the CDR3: TGCAGCGTCCAGACAGGGAAGGGCTACACCTTC.

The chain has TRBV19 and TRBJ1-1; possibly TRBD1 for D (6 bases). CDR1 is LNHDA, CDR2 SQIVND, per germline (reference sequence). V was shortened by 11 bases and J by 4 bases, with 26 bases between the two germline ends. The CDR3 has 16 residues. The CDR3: CAATRGGSRWGTEAFF. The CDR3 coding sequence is TGTGCCGCCACGAGGGGGGGGTCGCGCTGGGGCACTGAAGCTTTCTTT.

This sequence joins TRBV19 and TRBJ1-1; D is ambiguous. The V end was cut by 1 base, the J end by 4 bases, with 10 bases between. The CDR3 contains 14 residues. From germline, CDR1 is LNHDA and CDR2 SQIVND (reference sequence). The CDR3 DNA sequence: TGTGCCAGTAGTATAGGGCAGACGGGCACTGAAGCTTTCTTT. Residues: CASSIGQTGTEAFF.

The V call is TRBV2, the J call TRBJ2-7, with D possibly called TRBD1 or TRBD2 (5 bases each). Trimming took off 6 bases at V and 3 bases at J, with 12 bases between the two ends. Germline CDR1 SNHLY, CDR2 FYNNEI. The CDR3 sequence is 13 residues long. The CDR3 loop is CASSRDGYYEQYF. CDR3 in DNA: TGTGCCAGCAGCCGGGACGGATACTACGAGCAGTACTTC.

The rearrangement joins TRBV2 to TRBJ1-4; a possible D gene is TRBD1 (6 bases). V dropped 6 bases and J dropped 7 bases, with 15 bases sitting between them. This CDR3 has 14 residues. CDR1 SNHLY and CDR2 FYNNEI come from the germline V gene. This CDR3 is CASSPTGIAEKLFF. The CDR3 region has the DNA TGTGCCAGCAGCCCAACAGGGATTGCTGAAAAACTGTTTTTT.

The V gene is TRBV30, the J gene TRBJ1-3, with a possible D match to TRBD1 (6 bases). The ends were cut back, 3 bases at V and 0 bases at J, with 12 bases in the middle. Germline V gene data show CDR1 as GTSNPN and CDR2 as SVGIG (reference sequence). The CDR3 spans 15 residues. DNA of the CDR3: TGTGCCTGGAGCCCGGACAGAGTCTCTGGAAACACCATATATTTT. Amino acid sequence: CAWSPDRVSGNTIYF.

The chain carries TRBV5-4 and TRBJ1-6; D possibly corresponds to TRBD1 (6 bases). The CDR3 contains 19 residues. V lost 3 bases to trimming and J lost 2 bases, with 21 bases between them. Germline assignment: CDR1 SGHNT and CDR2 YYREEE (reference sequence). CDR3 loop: CASSWGTQGSDAYNSPLHF. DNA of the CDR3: TGTGCCAGCAGCTGGGGGACCCAGGGGTCGGATGCCTATAATTCACCCCTCCACTTT.

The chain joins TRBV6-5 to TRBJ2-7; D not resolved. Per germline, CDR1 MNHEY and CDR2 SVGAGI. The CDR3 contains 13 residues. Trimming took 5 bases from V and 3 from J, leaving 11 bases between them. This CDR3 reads CASSPGPSYEQYF. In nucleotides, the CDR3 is TGTGCCAGCAGTCCCGGACCGAGCTACGAGCAGTACTTC.

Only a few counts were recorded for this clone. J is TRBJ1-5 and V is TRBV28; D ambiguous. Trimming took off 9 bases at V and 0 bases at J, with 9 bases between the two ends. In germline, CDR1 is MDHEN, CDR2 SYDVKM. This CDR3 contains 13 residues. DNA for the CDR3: TGTGCCAGTTGGACGGATAGCAATCAGCCCCAGCATTTT. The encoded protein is CASWTDSNQPQHF.

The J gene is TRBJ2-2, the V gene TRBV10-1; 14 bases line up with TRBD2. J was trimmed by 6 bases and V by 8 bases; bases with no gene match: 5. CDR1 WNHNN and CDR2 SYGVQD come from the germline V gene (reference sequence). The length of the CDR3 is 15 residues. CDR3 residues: CASGETSGGAGELFF. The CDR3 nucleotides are TGCGCCAGCGGAGAGACTAGCGGGGGGGCCGGGGAGCTGTTTTTT.

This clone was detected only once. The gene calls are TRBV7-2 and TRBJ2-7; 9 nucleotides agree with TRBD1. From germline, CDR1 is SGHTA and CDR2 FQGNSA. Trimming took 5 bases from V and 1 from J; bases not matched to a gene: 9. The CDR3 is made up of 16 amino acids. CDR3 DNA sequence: TGTGCCAGCAGCGTAACCGGGACAGGGCTATCCTACGAGCAGTACTTC. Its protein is CASSVTGTGLSYEQYF.

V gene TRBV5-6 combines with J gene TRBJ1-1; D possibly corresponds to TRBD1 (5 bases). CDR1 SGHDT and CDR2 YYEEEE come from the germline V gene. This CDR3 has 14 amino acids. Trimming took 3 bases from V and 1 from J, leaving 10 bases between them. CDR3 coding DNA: TGTGCCAGCAGCTACGGGACTTCGAACACTGAAGCTTTCTTT. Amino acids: CASSYGTSNTEAFF.

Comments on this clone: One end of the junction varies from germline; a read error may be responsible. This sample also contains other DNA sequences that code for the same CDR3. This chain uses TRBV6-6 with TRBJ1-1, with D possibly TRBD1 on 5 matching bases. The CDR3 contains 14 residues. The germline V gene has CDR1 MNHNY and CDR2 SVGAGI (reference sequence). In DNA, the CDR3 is TGTGCCAGCATGAGCCTCAGGGTGAACACTGAGGCTTTCTTT. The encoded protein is CASMSLRVNTEAFF.

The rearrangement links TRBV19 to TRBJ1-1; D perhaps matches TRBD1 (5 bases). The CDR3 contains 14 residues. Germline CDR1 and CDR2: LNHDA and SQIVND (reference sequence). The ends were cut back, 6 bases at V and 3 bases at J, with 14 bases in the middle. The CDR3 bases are TGTGCCAGTAGAGGGGACTCGGCGGACACTGAAGCTTTCTTT. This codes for CASRGDSADTEAFF.

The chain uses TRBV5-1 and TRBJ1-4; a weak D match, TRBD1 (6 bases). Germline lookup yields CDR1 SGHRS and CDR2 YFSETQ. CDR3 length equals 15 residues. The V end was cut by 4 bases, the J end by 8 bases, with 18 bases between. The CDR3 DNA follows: TGCGCCAGCAGCCCGGCACAGGGCCTAGGGGAAAAACTGTTTTTT. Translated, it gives CASSPAQGLGEKLFF.

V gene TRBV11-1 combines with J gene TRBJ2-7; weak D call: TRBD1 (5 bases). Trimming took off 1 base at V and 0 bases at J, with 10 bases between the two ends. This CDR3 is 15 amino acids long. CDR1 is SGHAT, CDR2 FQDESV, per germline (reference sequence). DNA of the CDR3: TGTGCCAGCAGCTTAGGGACAACGAGCTCCTACGAGCAGTACTTC. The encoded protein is CASSLGTTSSYEQYF.

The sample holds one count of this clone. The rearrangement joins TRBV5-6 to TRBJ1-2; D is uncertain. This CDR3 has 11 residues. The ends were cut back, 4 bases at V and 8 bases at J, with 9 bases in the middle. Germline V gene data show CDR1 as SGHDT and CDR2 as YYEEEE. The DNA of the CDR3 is TGTGCCAGCAGCCTGGAGGGAGGCTACACCTTC. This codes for CASSLEGGYTF.

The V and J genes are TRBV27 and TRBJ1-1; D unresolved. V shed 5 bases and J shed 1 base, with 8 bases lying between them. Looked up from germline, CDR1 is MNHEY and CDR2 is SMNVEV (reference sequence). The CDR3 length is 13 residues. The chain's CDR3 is CASSHGENTEAFF. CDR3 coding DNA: TGTGCCAGCAGTCACGGTGAGAACACTGAAGCTTTCTTT.

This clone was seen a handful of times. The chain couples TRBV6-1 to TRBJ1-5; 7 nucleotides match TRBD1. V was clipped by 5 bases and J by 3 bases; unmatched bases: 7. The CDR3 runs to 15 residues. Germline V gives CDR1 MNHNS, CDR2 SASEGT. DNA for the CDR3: TGTGCCAGCAGTATACAGGGGACCTACAATCAGCCCCAGCATTTT. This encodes CASSIQGTYNQPQHF.

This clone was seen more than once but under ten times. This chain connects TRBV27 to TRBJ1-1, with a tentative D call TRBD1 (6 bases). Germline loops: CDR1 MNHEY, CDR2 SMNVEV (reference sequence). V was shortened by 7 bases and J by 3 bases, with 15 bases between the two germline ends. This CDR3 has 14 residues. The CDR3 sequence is CASTPRRGDTEAFF. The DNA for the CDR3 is TGTGCCAGCACCCCTCGCAGGGGCGACACTGAAGCTTTCTTT.

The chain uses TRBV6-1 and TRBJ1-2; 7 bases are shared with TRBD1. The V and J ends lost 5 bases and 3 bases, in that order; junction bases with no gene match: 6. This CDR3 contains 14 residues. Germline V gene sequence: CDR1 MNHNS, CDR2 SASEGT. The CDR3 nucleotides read TGTGCCAGCAGTAACAGGGGCAACGACTATGGCTACACCTTC. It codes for CASSNRGNDYGYTF.

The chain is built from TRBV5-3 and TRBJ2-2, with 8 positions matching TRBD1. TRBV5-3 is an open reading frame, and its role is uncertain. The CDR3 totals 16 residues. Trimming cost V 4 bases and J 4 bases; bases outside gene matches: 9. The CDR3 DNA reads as TGTGCCAGAAGCCCGGCCGGACAGGGAAGCACCGGGGAGCTGTTTTTT. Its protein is CARSPAGQGSTGELFF.